This TCR beta chain derives from a study of early T cells in non-severe SARS-CoV-2 infection. About the research overall: Investigators sequenced bulk RNA drawn from unsorted whole blood, and chains remained unpaired. Study-level results: Private and CD4 specificities were missed by VDJdb matching, which favored anti-spike CD8 responses.

CDR3 length: 13 amino acids. V lost 5 bases and J lost 4, with 12 bases in between. cDNA molecules, individually, were tagged with unique molecular identifiers. One entry per CDR3 protein results from TCRdb running MiXCR on the 5' RACE reads. The repertoire includes around 40,000 distinct CDR3 sequences, 5.9% of them detected once, and roughly 4.5% sits in the top ten. This clonotype was observed many times. Its antigen is not known. This TCR derives from an adult who was a healthcare worker with PCR-confirmed SARS-CoV-2 infection or an uninfected control (not recorded which). The chain has TRBV6-7 and TRBJ2-7, with D perhaps TRBD1 (6 bases). TRBV6-7 is assigned to the ORF class and has an uncertain function. What was sequenced was whole blood. CDR3 protein: CASSHREVYEQYF. In DNA, the CDR3 is TGTGCCAGCAGTCACAGGGAAGTGTACGAGCAGTACTTC.